The rows below give T cell receptor beta chains drawn from one sample of a study of T cells after yellow fever vaccination. In TCRdb, the 5' RACE reads were re-called with MiXCR into one record per CDR3 protein. The sample holds around 200,000 distinct CDR3 sequences, approximately 11% seen once. The sequencing used CD8+ T cells sorted from PBMCs, collected 15 days after the yellow fever booster vaccination. These receptor sequences come from a man aged 18 to 29 who received the YFV17D yellow fever vaccine. CDR3s include the opening cysteine and the closing phenylalanine or tryptophan. The order of the fields is CDR3 length, clone size, D gene, J gene, V gene, CDR3 DNA, CDR3 protein. A D gene is named only where the DNA matches it firmly. Clone sizes are given selectively: once, few, many, or a class where the clone is expanded.

12 | many | - | TRBJ2-1 | TRBV12-3/TRBV12-4 | TGTGCCAGCAGTTTAGCCTACAATGAGCAGTTCTTC | CASSLAYNEQFF
16 | few | - | TRBJ2-5 | TRBV7-9 | TGTGCCAGCAGCTTTTATCCGAAGAGCTACCAAGAGACCCAGTACTTC | CASSFYPKSYQETQYF
19 | few | - | TRBJ2-4 | TRBV21-1 | TGTGCCAGCAGCAAAGGAGATATAGGGACAGGGGGTGACAAAAACATTCAGTACTTC | CASSKGDIGTGGDKNIQYF
14 | - | - | TRBJ2-2 | TRBV7-2 | TGTGCCAGCACCCGGACAGCGAACACCGGGGAGCTGTTTTTT | CASTRTANTGELFF
13 | few | - | TRBJ1-1 | TRBV5-1 | TGCGCCAGCAGGGTCGGCAGAAACACTGAAGCTTTCTTT | CASRVGRNTEAFF
13 | - | - | TRBJ2-1 | TRBV2 | TGTGCCAGCAGTGAATTCGAGAGGAATGAGCAGTTCTTC | CASSEFERNEQFF
15 | many | - | TRBJ1-5 | TRBV10-3 | TGTGCCATCAGTGAGTCGGACCGAAAAGAACAGCCCCAGCATTTT | CAISESDRKEQPQHF
13 | few | TRBD1 | TRBJ2-1 | TRBV12-3/TRBV12-4 | TGTGCCAGCAGACCGGACAGGAGAAATGAGCAGTTCTTC | CASRPDRRNEQFF
16 | - | TRBD2 | TRBJ2-1 | TRBV5-4 | TGTGCCAGCAGCGGAGGACTAGCCGATAGCTACAATGAGCAGTTCTTC | CASSGGLADSYNEQFF
15 | - | - | TRBJ2-7 | TRBV11-2 | TGTGCCAGCAGCGCGTCGCCGGGAACAACCTACGAGCAGTACTTC | CASSASPGTTYEQYF
13 | few | - | TRBJ2-7 | TRBV29-1 | TGCAGCGTTGAGGGGGCGTCATTCTACGAGCAGTACTTC | CSVEGASFYEQYF
14 | few | - | TRBJ2-5 | TRBV6-5 | TGTGCCAGCAGTTACAGGGGGCGGGGGGAGACCCAGTACTTC | CASSYRGRGETQYF
15 | - | - | TRBJ1-3 | TRBV4-3 | TGCGCCAGCAGCCAAGTAGGGGATACTGGAAACACCATATATTTT | CASSQVGDTGNTIYF
15 | - | - | TRBJ2-5 | TRBV5-4 | TGTGCCAGCAGCCTACAGGGACTAACGCAAGAGACCCAGTACTTC | CASSLQGLTQETQYF
15 | - | TRBD1 | TRBJ2-5 | TRBV5-1 | TGCGCCAGCAGCTGGTACAGGGGGATCCAAGAGACCCAGTACTTC | CASSWYRGIQETQYF
13 | - | - | TRBJ2-2 | TRBV7-3 | TGTGCCAGCAGCTTTGGGTATCCCGGGGAGCTGTTTTTT | CASSFGYPGELFF
14 | - | - | TRBJ2-7 | TRBV7-9 | TGTGCCAGCAGCTTAGGGACTGCCCCCTACGAGCAGTACTTC | CASSLGTAPYEQYF
15 | - | TRBD1 | TRBJ1-1 | TRBV9 | TGTGCCAGCAGCGCGACAGGGGGCGCGGACACTGAAGCTTTCTTT | CASSATGGADTEAFF
16 | - | - | TRBJ1-1 | TRBV5-1 | TGCGCCAGCAGCCCCATCGGGGGGGAAAGGAACACTGAAGCTTTCTTT | CASSPIGGERNTEAFF
15 | - | - | TRBJ2-3 | TRBV7-9 | TGTGCCAGCAGCTTAGTGGCGGCGGTAACAGATACGCAGTATTTT | CASSLVAAVTDTQYF
14 | - | TRBD1 | TRBJ1-2 | TRBV4-3 | TGCGCCAGCAGCCAAGTACAGGGGGCTTCTGGCTACACCTTC | CASSQVQGASGYTF
15 | - | TRBD2 | TRBJ2-1 | TRBV6-5 | TGTGCCAGCAGTTCGAGCGGGGGGGGCTACAATGAGCAGTTCTTC | CASSSSGGGYNEQFF
15 | - | - | TRBJ2-2 | TRBV28 | TGTGCCAGCTCGAGGGGGTCTCAAATCACCGGGGAGCTGTTTTTT | CASSRGSQITGELFF
12 | - | - | TRBJ2-3 | TRBV20-1 | TGCAGTGCTAGGTATCGTGTTCATACGCAGTATTTT | CSARYRVHTQYF
14 | - | - | TRBJ2-7 | TRBV27 | TGTGCCAGCAGTTTAGGCAGCATCCCCTACGAGCAGTACTTC | CASSLGSIPYEQYF
11 | many | - | TRBJ2-1 | TRBV4-2 | TGTGCCAGCAGCTCTAGGAATGAGCAGTTCTTC | CASSSRNEQFF
13 | - | - | TRBJ2-3 | TRBV4-1 | TGCGCCAGCAGCCAGGGGCTTGAAGATACGCAGTATTTT | CASSQGLEDTQYF
13 | few | - | TRBJ2-2 | TRBV9 | TGTGCCAGCAGCGTCGGGGACACCGGGGAGCTGTTTTTT | CASSVGDTGELFF
13 | many | - | TRBJ2-7 | TRBV12-3/TRBV12-4 | TGTGCCAGCAGTTTGGGGCCATCCTACGAGCAGTACTTC | CASSLGPSYEQYF
14 | few | - | TRBJ2-3 | TRBV12-3/TRBV12-4 | TGTGCCAGCAGTTTAAGGCCGGGAAGCGATACGCAGTATTTT | CASSLRPGSDTQYF
18 | - | TRBD1 | TRBJ2-2 | TRBV4-1 | TGCGCCAGCAGCCAAACCGGGACAGGGAGCGCGAACACCGGGGAGCTGTTTTTT | CASSQTGTGSANTGELFF
18 | few | TRBD2 | TRBJ2-3 | TRBV24-1 | TGTGCCACCAGTGATTCCCCGGGAGGGAGAACTAGCACAGATACGCAGTATTTT | CATSDSPGGRTSTDTQYF
16 | - | - | TRBJ2-1 | TRBV10-3 | TGTGCCATCAGTGGGGACGAGGCAGTCCATCACAATGAGCAGTTCTTC | CAISGDEAVHHNEQFF
14 | few | - | TRBJ1-5 | TRBV13 | TGTGCCAGCAGCCGAGGCACTATCAATCAGCCCCAGCATTTT | CASSRGTINQPQHF
13 | many | TRBD1 | TRBJ2-7 | TRBV20-1 | TGCAGTGCTAGTGGGACAGGCTCCTACGAGCAGTACTTC | CSASGTGSYEQYF